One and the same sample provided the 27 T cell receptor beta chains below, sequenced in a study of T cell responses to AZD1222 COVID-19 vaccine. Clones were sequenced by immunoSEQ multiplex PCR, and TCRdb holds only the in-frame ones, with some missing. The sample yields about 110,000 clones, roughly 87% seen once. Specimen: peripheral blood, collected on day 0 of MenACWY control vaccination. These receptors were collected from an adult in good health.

The CDR3, as DNA: TGCGCCAGCAGCCTCGACAGTGAATATGGCTACACCTTC. Its protein product is CASSLDSEYGYTF. This chain joins TRBV5-1 and TRBJ1-2; a weak D match, TRBD1 (5 bases). This CDR3 contains 13 residues. The germline CDR1 and CDR2 sequences are SGHRS and YFSETQ. V was clipped by 4 bases and J by 5 bases, with 12 bases between them.

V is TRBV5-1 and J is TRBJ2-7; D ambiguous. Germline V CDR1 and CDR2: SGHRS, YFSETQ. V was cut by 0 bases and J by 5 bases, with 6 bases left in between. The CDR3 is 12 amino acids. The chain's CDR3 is CASSLVGNEQYF. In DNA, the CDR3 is TGCGCCAGCAGCTTGGTTGGGAACGAGCAGTACTTC.

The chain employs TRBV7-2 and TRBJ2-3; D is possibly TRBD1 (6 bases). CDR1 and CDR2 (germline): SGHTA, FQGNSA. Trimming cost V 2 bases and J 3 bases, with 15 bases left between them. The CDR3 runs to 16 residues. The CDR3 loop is CASSLYGGGLTDTQYF. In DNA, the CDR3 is TGTGCCAGCAGCTTATATGGTGGGGGCCTGACAGATACGCAGTATTTT. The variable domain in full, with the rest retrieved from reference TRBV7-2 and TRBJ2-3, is GAGVSQSPSNKVTEKGKDVELRCDPISGHTALYWYRQSLGQGLEFLIYFQGNSAPDKSGLPSDRFSAERTGGSVSTLTIQRTQQEDSAVYLCASSLYGGGLTDTQYFGPGTRLTVL.

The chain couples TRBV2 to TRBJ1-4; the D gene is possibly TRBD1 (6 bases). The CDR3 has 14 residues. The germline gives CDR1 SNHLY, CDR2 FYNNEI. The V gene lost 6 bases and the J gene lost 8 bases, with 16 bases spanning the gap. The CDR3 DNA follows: TGTGCCAGCAGGAAGGGGGGTTCGGGGGAAAAACTGTTTTTT. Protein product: CASRKGGSGEKLFF.

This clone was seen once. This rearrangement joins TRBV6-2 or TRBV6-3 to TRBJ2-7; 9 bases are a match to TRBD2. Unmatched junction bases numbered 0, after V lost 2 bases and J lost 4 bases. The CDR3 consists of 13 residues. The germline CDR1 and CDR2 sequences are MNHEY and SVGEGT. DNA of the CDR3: TGTGCCAGCAGTTACCTAGCGGGGTACGAGCAGTACTTC. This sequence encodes CASSYLAGYEQYF.

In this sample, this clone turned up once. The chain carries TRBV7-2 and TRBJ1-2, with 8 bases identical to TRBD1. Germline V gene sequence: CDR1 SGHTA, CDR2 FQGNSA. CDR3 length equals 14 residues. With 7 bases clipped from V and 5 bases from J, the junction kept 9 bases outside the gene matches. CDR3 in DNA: TGTGCCAGCATCCTGGACAGGGCGGGGTATGGCTACACCTTC. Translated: CASILDRAGYGYTF.

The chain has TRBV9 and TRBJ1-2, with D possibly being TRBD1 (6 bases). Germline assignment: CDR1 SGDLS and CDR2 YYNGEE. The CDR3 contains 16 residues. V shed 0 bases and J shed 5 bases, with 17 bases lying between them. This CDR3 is CASSVEGQARGYGYTF. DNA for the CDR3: TGTGCCAGCAGCGTAGAGGGGCAGGCCAGGGGTTATGGCTACACCTTC.

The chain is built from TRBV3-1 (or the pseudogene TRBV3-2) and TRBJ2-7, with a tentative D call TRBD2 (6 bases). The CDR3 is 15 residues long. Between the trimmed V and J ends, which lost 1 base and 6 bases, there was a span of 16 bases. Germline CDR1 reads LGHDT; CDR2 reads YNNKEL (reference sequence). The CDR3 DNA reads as TGTGCCAGCAGCCAAGGGATGGGGGGAGCTTTCGAGCAGTACTTC. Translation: CASSQGMGGAFEQYF.

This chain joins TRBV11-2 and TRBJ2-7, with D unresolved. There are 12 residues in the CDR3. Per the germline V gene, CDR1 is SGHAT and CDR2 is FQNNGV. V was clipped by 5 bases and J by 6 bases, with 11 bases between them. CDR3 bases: TGTGCCAGCAGCAACACATGGGGCGAGCAGTACTTC. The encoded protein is CASSNTWGEQYF.

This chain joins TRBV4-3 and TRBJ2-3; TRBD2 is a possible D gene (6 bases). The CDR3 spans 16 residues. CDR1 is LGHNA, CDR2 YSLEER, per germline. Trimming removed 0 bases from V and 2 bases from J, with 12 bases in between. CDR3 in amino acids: CASSQEGGSPTDTQYF. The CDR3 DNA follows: TGCGCCAGCAGCCAAGAGGGGGGTTCCCCCACAGATACGCAGTATTTT.

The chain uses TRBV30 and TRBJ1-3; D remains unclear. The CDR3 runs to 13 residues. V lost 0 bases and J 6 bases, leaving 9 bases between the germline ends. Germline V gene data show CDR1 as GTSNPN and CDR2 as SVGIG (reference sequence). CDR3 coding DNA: TGTGCCTGGAGTGTAGGTGGTGTAAACACCATATATTTT. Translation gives CAWSVGGVNTIYF.

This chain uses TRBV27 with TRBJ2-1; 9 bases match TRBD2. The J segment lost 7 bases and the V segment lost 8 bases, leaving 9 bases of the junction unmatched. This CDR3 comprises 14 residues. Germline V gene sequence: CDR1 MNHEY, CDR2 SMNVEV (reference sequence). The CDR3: CASCPSSGANEQFF. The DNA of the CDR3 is TGTGCCAGCTGCCCCTCTAGCGGGGCTAATGAGCAGTTCTTC.

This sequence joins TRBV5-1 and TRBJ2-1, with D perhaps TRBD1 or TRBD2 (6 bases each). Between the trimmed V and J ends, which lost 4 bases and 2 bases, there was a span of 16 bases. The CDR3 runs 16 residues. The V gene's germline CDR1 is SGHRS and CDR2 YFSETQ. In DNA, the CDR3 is TGCGCCAGCAGCAAGGGGGGCGGGGTCCCCTACAATGAGCAGTTCTTC. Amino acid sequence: CASSKGGGVPYNEQFF. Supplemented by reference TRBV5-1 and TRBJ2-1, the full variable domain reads KAGVTQTPRYLIKTRGQQVTLSCSPISGHRSVSWYQQTPGQGLQFLFEYFSETQRNKGNFPGRFSGRQFSNSRSEMNVSTLELGDSALYLCASSKGGGVPYNEQFFGPGTRLTVL.

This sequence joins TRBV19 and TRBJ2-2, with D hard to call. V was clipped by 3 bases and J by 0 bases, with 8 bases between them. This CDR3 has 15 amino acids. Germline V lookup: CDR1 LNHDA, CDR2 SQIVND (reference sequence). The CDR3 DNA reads TGTGCCAGTAGTATGCAGGTGACGAACACCGGGGAGCTGTTTTTT. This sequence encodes CASSMQVTNTGELFF.

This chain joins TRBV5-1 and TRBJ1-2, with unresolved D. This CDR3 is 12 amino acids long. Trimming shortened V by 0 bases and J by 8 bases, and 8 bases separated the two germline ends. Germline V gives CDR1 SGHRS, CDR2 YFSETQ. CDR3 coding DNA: TGCGCCAGCAGCTTGGGAGGACCCGGCTACACCTTC. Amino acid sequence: CASSLGGPGYTF.

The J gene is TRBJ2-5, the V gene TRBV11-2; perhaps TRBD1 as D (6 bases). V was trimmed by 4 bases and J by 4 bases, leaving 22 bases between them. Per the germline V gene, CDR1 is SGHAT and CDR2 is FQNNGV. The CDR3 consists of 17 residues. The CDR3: CASSSEGPQGHPETQYF. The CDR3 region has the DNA TGTGCCAGCAGCTCAGAGGGTCCACAGGGCCACCCAGAGACCCAGTACTTC.

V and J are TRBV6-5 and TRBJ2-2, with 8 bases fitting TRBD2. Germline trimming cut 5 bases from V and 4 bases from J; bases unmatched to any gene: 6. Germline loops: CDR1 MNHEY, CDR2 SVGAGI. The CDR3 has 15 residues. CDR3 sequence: CASSRLAIPTGELFF. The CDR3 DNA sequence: TGTGCCAGCAGTCGACTAGCGATACCCACCGGGGAGCTGTTTTTT.

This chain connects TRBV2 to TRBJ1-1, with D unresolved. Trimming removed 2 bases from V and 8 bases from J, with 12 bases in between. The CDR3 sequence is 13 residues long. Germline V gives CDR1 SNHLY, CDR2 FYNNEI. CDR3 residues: CASSEYGLSEAFF. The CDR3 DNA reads TGTGCCAGCAGTGAATATGGACTTTCGGAAGCTTTCTTT.

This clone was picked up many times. The CDR3 sequence: CASSDSATDTQYF. As DNA, the CDR3 is TGTGCCAGCAGTGACTCGGCCACAGATACGCAGTATTTT. The V gene is TRBV6-4, the J gene TRBJ2-3; D is unresolved. Trimming took 0 bases from V and 2 from J, leaving 3 bases between them. Germline V lookup: CDR1 MRHNA, CDR2 SNTAGT. CDR3 size: 13 residues.

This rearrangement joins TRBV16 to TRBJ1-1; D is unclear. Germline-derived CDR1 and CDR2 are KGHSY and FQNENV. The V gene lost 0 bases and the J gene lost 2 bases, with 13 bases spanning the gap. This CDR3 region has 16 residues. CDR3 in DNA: TGTGCCAGCAGCCAATCGATTGCTCGGGTCAACACTGAAGCTTTCTTT. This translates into CASSQSIARVNTEAFF.

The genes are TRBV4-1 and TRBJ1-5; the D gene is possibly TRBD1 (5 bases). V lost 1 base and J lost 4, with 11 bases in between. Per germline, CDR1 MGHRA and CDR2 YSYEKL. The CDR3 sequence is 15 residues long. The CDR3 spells CASSQGPRTNQPQHF. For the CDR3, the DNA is TGCGCCAGCAGCCAAGGACCGAGGACAAATCAGCCCCAGCATTTT.

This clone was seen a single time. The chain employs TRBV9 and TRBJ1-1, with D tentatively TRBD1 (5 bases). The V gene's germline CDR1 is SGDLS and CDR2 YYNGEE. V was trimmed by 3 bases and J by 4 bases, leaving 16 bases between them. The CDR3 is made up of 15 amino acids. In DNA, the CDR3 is TGTGCCAGCAGCGCCGGTGGGGGGAGGAGCACTGAAGCTTTCTTT. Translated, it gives CASSAGGGRSTEAFF.

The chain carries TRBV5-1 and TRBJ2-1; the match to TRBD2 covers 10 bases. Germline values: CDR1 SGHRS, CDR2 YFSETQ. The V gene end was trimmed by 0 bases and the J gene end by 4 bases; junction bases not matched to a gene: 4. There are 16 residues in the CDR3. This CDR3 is CASSLAASGGYNEQFF. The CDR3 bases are TGCGCCAGCAGCTTGGCGGCTAGCGGGGGATACAATGAGCAGTTCTTC.

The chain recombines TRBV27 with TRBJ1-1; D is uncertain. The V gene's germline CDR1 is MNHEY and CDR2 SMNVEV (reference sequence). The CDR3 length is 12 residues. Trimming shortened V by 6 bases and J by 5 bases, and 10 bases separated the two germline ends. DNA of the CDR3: TGTGCCAGCAGATCAGTGGGAACTGAAGCTTTCTTT. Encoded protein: CASRSVGTEAFF.

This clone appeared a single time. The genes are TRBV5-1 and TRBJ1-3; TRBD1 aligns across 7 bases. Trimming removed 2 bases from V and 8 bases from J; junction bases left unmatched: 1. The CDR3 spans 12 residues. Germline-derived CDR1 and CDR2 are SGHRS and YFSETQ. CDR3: CASSFQGDTIYF. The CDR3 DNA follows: TGCGCCAGCAGCTTCCAGGGGGACACCATATATTTT.

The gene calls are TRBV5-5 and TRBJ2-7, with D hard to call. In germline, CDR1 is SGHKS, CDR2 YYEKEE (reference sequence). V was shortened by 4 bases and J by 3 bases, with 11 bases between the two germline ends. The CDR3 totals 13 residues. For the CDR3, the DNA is TGTGCCAGCAGCCCACGGAGTGTCTACGAGCAGTACTTC. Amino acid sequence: CASSPRSVYEQYF.

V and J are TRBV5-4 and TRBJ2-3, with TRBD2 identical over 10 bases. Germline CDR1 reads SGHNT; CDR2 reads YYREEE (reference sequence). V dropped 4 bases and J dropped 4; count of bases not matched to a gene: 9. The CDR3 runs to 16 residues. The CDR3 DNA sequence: TGTGCCAGCAGCCCACCTAGCGGGGGTGGGGCAGATACGCAGTATTTT. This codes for CASSPPSGGGADTQYF. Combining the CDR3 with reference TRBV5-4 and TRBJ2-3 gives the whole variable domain ETGVTQSPTHLIKTRGQQVTLRCSSQSGHNTVSWYQQALGQGPQFIFQYYREEENGRGNFPPRFSGLQFPNYSSELNVNALELDDSALYLCASSPPSGGGADTQYFGPGTRLTVL.